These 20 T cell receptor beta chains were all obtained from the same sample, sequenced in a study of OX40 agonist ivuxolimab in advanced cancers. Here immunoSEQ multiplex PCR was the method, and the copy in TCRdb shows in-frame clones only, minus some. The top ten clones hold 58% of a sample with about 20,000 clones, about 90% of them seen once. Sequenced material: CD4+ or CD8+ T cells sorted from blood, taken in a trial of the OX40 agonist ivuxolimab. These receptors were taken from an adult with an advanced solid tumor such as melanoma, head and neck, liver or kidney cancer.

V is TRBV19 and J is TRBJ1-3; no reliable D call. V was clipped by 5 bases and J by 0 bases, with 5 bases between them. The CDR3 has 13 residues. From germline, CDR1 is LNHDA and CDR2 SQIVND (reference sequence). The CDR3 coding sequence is TGTGCCAGTAGTTACGACTCTGGAAACACCATATATTTT. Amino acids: CASSYDSGNTIYF.

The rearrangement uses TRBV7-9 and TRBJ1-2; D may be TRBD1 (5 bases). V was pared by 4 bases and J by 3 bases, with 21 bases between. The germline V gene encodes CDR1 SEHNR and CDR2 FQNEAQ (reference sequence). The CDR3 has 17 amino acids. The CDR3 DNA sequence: TGTGCCAGCAGCTCATACCCCGACAGTGGACCGGACTATGGCTACACCTTC. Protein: CASSSYPDSGPDYGYTF.

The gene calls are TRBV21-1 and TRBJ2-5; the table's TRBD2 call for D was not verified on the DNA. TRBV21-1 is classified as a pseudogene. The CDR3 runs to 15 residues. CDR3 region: CASSKVEGGQETQYF. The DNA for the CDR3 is TGTGCCAGCAGCAAAGTGGAGGGAGGGCAAGAGACCCAGTACTTC.

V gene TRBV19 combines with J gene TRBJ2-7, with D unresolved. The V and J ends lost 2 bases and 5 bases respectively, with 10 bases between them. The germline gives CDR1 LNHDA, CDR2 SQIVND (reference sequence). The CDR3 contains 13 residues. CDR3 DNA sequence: TGTGCCAGTAGTATAACCATGGTAAACGAGCAGTACTTC. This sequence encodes CASSITMVNEQYF. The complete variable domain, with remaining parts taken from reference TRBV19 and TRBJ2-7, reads DGGITQSPKYLFRKEGQNVTLSCEQNLNHDAMYWYRQDPGQGLRLIYYSQIVNDFQKGDIAEGYSVSREKKESFPLTVTSAQKNPTAFYLCASSITMVNEQYFGPGTRLTVT.

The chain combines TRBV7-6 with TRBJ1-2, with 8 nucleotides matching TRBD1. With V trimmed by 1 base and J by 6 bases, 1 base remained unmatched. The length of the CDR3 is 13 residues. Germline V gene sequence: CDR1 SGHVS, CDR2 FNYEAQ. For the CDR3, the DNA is TGTGCCAGCAGCTTAGAGACAGGGGATGGCTACACCTTC. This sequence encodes CASSLETGDGYTF.

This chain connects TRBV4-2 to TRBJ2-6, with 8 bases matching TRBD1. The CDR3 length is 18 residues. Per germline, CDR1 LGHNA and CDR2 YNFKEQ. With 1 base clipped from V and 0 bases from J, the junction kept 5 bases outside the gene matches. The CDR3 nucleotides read TGTGCCAGCAGCCAAGTCAAACAGGGGGGCTCTGGGGCCAACGTCCTGACTTTC. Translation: CASSQVKQGGSGANVLTF.

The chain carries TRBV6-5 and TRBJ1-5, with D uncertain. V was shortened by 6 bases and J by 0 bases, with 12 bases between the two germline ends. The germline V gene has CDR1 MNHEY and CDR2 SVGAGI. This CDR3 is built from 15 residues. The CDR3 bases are TGTGCCAGCAGCCCGGACTTCTATAGCAATCAGCCCCAGCATTTT. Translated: CASSPDFYSNQPQHF.

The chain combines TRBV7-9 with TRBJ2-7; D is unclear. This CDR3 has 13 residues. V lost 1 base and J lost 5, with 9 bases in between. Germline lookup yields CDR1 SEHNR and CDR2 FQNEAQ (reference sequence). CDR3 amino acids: CASSLVGQHEQYF. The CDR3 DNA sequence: TGTGCCAGCAGCTTAGTTGGCCAGCACGAGCAGTACTTC.

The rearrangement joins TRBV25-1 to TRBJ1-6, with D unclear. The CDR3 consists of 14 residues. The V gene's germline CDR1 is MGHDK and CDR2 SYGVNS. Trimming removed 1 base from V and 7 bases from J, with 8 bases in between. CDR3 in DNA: TGTGCCAGCAGTGAATCCGAGGGAAATTCACCCCTCCACTTT. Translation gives CASSESEGNSPLHF.

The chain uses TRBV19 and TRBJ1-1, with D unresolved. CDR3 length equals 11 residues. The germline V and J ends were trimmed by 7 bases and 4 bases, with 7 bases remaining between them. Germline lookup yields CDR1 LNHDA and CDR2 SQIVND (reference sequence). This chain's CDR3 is CASIRSTEAFF. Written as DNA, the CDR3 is TGTGCCAGTATTCGCTCCACTGAAGCTTTCTTT.

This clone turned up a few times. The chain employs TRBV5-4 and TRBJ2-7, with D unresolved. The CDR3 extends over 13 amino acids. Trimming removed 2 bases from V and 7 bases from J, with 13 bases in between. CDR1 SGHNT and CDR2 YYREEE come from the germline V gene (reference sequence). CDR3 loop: CASSFVTLGEQYF. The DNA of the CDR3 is TGTGCCAGCAGCTTCGTCACACTTGGGGAGCAGTACTTC.

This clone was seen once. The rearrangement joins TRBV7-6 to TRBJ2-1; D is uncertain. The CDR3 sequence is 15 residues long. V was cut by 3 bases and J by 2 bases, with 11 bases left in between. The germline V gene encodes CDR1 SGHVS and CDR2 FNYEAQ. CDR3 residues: CASSFLGRAYNEQFF. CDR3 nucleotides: TGTGCCAGCAGCTTTCTCGGCCGGGCCTACAATGAGCAGTTCTTC.

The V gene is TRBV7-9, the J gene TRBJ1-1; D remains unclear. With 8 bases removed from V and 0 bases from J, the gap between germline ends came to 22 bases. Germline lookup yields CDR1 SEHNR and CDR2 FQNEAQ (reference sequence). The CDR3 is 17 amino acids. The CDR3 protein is CASSTYPQNLMNTEAFF. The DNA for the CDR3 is TGTGCCAGCTCCACCTACCCACAGAACCTCATGAACACTGAAGCTTTCTTT.

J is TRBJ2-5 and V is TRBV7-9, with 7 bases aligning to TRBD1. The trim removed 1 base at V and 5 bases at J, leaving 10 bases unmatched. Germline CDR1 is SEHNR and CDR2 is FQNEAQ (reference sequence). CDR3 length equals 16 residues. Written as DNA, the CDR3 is TGTGCCAGCAGCTTAGGCGAGACAGGGCCGAGGGAGACCCAGTACTTC. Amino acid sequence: CASSLGETGPRETQYF.

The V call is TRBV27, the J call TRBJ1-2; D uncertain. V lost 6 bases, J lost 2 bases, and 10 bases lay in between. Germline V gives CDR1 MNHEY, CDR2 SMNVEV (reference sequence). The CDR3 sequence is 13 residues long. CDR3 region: CASSLGENYGYTF. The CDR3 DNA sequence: TGTGCCAGCAGCCTCGGGGAAAACTATGGCTACACCTTC.

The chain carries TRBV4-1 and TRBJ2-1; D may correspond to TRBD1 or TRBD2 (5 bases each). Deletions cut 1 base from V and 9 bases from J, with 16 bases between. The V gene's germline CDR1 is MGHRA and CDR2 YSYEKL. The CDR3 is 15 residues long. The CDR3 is CASSQVGGDRIEQFF. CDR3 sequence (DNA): TGCGCCAGCAGCCAAGTTGGGGGAGATAGGATTGAGCAGTTCTTC.

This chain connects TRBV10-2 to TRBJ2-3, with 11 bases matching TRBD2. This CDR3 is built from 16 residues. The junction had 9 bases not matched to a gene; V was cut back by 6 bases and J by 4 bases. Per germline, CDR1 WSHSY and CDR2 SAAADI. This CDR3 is CASSRIAGGRPDTQYF. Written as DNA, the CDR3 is TGCGCCAGCAGCCGAATAGCGGGGGGGAGGCCAGATACGCAGTATTTT.

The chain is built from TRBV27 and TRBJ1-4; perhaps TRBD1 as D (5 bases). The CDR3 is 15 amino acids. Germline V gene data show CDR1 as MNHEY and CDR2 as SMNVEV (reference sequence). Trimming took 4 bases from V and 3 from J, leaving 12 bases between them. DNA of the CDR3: TGTGCCAGCAGTTCTGCCCAGGGTCCTAATGAAAAACTGTTTTTT. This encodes CASSSAQGPNEKLFF.

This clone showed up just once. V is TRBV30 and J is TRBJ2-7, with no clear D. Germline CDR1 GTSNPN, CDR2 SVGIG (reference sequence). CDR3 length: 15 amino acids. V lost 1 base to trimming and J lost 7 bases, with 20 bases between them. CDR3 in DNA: TGTGCCTGGAGTGCAGTCTTAACGGGTCTGGAGGAGCAGTACTTC. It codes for CAWSAVLTGLEEQYF.

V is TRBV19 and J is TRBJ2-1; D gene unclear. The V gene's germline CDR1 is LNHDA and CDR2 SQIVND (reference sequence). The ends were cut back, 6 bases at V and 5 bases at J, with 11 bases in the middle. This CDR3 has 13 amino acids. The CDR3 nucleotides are TGTGCCAGTAGCCCTTCATTGGACAATGAGCAGTTCTTC. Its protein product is CASSPSLDNEQFF.